The clone carrying this T cell receptor beta chain was observed a few times. The target antigen is unknown. This entry comes from a study of beta chain features in type 1 diabetes. Study in general: Across every sample, around 98 million sorted cells were examined in total.

Every participating donor gave one draw, a heparinised blood sample averaging roughly 100 mL. V lost 4 bases to trimming and J lost 8 bases; unmatched junction nucleotides: 15. The CDR3 length is 17 residues. Germline V gene data show CDR1 as PRHDT and CDR2 as FYEKMQ (reference sequence). Every bit of the isolated RNA underwent reverse transcription, so sequencing read expressed TCRB transcripts. Method: immunoSEQ multiplex PCR; TCRdb's copy keeps in-frame clones and lacks some. The sample has 600,000 or so clones; roughly 12% are singletons. Overall study results and limits: Type 1 diabetes patients showed a moderate but significant shortening of TCRB CDR3s in all four CD4+ subsets.

The chain employs TRBV13 and TRBJ1-4, with 8 nucleotides matching TRBD1. The specimen was naive CD4+ T cells from blood. The receptor comes from a man aged 25 to 40 with type 1 diabetes. Here the CDR3 DNA reads TGTGCCAGCAGCTCTAGCAGGGGGCCGAGTCTACAGGAAAAACTGTTTTTT. It codes for CASSSSRGPSLQEKLFF.